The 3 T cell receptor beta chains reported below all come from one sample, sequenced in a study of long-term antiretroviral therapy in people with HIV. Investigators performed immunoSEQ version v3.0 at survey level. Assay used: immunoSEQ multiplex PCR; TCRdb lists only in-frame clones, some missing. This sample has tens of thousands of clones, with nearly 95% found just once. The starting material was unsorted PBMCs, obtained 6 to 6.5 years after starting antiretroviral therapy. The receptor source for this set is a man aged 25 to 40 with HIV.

CDR3 region: CASSIRDVGDGNQPQHF. The CDR3 nucleotides read TGTGCCAGTAGTATCCGGGACGTAGGAGATGGCAATCAGCCCCAGCATTTT. The V call is TRBV19, the J call TRBJ1-5, with D perhaps matching TRBD1 (5 bases). Germline loops: CDR1 LNHDA, CDR2 SQIVND (reference sequence). V was cut by 3 bases and J by 2 bases, with 17 bases left in between. This CDR3 spans 17 amino acids. The variable domain in full, with the rest retrieved from reference TRBV19 and TRBJ1-5, is DGGITQSPKYLFRKEGQNVTLSCEQNLNHDAMYWYRQDPGQGLRLIYYSQIVNDFQKGDIAEGYSVSREKKESFPLTVTSAQKNPTAFYLCASSIRDVGDGNQPQHFGDGTRLSIL.

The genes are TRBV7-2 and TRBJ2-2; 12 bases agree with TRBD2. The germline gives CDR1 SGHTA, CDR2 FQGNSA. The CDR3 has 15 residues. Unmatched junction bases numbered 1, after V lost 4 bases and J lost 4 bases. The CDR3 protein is CASSSTSGGTGELFF. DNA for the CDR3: TGTGCCAGCAGCTCGACTAGCGGGGGCACCGGGGAGCTGTTTTTT.

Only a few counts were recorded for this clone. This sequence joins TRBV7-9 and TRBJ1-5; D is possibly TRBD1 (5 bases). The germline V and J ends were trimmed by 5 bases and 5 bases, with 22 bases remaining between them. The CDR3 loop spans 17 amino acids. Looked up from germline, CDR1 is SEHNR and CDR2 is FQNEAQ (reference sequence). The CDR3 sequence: CASSRRGSGGRDQPQHF. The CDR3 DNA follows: TGTGCCAGCAGCCGAAGAGGAAGTGGGGGAAGGGATCAGCCCCAGCATTTT.